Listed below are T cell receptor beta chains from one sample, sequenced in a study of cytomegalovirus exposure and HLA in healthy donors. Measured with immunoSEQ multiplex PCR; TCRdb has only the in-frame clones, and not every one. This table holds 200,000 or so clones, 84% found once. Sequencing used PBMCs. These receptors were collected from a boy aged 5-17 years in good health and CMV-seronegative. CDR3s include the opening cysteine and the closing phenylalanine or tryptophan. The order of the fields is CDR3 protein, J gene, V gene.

CDR3aa: CASSLESGGGPYNEQFF
j_gene: TRBJ2-1
v_gene: TRBV7-2

CDR3aa: CASSFNAGAEQFF
j_gene: TRBJ2-1
v_gene: TRBV25-1

CDR3aa: CASSLTGTTEAFF
j_gene: TRBJ1-1
v_gene: TRBV27

CDR3aa: CASSDRGNTGELFF
j_gene: TRBJ2-2
v_gene: TRBV2

CDR3aa: CASSDSSSGGADTQYF
j_gene: TRBJ2-3
v_gene: TRBV6-4

CDR3aa: CASTVRGLFTEAFF
j_gene: TRBJ1-1
v_gene: TRBV6-5

CDR3aa: CASRLDPTTYEQYF
j_gene: TRBJ2-7
v_gene: TRBV28

CDR3aa: CASSPRTGADTQYF
j_gene: TRBJ2-3
v_gene: TRBV7-6

CDR3aa: CASTTDPNQPQHF
j_gene: TRBJ1-5
v_gene: TRBV2

CDR3aa: CASSRGPKQGSNEQFF
j_gene: TRBJ2-1
v_gene: TRBV18

CDR3aa: CASRGSGRSYNEQFF
j_gene: TRBJ2-1
v_gene: TRBV28

CDR3aa: CASSLDTSNTEAFF
j_gene: TRBJ1-1
v_gene: TRBV5-1

CDR3aa: CASSSRLGGGSYNEQFF
j_gene: TRBJ2-1
v_gene: TRBV7-9

CDR3aa: CASSRSRDSEFTGANVLTF
j_gene: TRBJ2-6
v_gene: TRBV10-1

CDR3aa: CASSQAGELETQYF
j_gene: TRBJ2-5
v_gene: TRBV7-6

CDR3aa: CASRGTGGGYTF
j_gene: TRBJ1-2
v_gene: TRBV2